The T cell receptor (beta chain) described here comes from a study of blood T cell repertoires in COVID-19 (TCRdb year 2020). Study-wide context: Samples from collaborators originated in the United States, Italy and Spain and spanned both the acute and convalescent phases of COVID-19. The material from the prospective study consisted of cDNA or gDNA derived from T cells, B-cell-depleted T cells, or PBMCs. Deeply sampled blood TCRbeta repertoires from subjects exposed to, actively infected with, or recovered from COVID-19 were included in the dataset. The repertoires were released in a freely available public database meant as a resource for research on the immune response to SARS-CoV-2. Samples came from the ongoing ImmuneRACE study (first 160 participants) plus 1,254 subjects from 6 global collaborators. Sample metadata almost always included a de-identified subject ID, COVID-19 status, age in years and sex. Where HLA class I and class II types were available, the types were taken from metadata supplied by the sample provider, not from assay-based typing. General conclusions and limits of the study: Clinical and demographic metadata were provided uncurated, with the amount varying by source and participant.

In this sample, this clone turned up once. Its antigen target is currently unknown. One base away there is no much larger clone; base qualities are not given. The immunoSEQ Assay, a bias-controlled multiplex PCR, was used to amplify TCRbeta CDR3 regions from genomic DNA. In the source study's methods: Within the assay, amplification of reference gene primers was used to estimate how many nucleated cells each sample contained. To quantify the absolute abundance of each unique TCRbeta CDR3 rearrangement, sequence reads were collapsed and filtered. For each sample, productive Simpson clonality was calculated as the square root of Simpson's diversity index over productive rearrangements. What TCRdb holds here is the immuneACCESS table cut down to in-frame rearrangements. Part of the clones is not present; checked against another copy, under half of the missing clones reflect an unresolved V gene, and the others are unexplained. From that table come the V and J calls and clone size; the DNA was used to work out D and trimming. The sample yields approximately 120,000 clones; 88% were counted once. About 7.3% of the sample is held by the ten biggest clonotypes.

Each collaborating institution followed its own protocols to collect whole blood in K2EDTA tubes. Collaborator samples were shipped for TCRbeta analysis as frozen whole blood, isolated PBMCs, or DNA extracted from either sample type. V and J are truncated by 4 bases and 1 base respectively, leaving an intervening sequence of 5 bases. The CDR1 and CDR2 encoded by the germline V gene (reference sequence) are LNHNV and YYDKDF. The cysteine opens and the phenylalanine closes a CDR3 of 14 amino acids. This entry keeps only the CDR3 DNA: 42 bases, framed from base 1. The rearranged segments are TRBV15 and TRBJ1-6, with no D gene named confidently. The material sequenced was peripheral blood. The sequence was collected from a man in his fifties with acute or convalescent COVID-19. The CDR3 has the sequence CATSTVSYNSPLHF. The sequence in DNA is TGTGCCACCAGCACGGTTTCCTATAATTCACCCCTCCACTTT.